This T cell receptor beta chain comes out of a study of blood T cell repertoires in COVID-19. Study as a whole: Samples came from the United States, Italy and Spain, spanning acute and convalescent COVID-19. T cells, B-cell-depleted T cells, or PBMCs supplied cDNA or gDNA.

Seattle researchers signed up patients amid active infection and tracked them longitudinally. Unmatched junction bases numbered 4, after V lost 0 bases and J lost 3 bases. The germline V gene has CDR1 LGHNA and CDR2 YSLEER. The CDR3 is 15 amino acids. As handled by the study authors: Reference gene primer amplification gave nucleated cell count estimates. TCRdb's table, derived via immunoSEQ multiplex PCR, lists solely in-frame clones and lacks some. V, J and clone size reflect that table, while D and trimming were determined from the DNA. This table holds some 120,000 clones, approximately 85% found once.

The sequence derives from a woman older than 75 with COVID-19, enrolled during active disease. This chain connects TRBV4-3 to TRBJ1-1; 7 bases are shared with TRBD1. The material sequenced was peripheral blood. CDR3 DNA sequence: TGCGCCAGCAGCCAAGAAATCACAGGGGACACTGAAGCTTTCTTT. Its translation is CASSQEITGDTEAFF.